The clone carrying this T cell receptor (beta chain) was counted only a few times. The antigen is undetermined. TCRdb reprocessed the reads with MiXCR, giving one entry per CDR3 protein. The sample includes some 800,000 distinct CDR3 sequences, 32% of them seen just once. This sample is drawn from a study of T cell repertoires in cytomegalovirus infection. The germline gives CDR1 SEHNR, CDR2 FQNEAQ (reference sequence). V lost 5 bases and J lost 8, with 18 bases in between. The CDR3 covers 15 residues. The specimen was cultured CD8+ T cells from PBMCs, collected from culture after CMV antigen stimulation. This sequence was found in a human donor in good health (CMV status not recorded). Some clones in this sample may be carry-over from other donors' samples. This chain connects TRBV7-9 to TRBJ1-4; a weak D match, TRBD1 (6 bases). This CDR3 is CASSPPRGDSEKLFF. The CDR3 DNA reads TGTGCCAGCAGCCCCCCGAGGGGGGATTCGGAAAAACTGTTTTTT.